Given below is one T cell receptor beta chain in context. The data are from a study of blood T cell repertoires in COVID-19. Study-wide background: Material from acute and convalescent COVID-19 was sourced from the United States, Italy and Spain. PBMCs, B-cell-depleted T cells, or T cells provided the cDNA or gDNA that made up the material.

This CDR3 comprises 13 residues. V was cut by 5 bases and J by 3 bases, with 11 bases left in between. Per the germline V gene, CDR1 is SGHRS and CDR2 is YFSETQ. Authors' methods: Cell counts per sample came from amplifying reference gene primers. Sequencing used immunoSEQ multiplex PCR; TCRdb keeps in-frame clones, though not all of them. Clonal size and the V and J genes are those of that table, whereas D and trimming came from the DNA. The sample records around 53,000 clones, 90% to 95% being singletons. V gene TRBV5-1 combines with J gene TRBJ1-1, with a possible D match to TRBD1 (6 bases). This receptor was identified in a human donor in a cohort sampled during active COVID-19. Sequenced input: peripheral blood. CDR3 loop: CASRIRGYTEAFF. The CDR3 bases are TGCGCCAGCAGAATCAGGGGTTACACTGAAGCTTTCTTT.